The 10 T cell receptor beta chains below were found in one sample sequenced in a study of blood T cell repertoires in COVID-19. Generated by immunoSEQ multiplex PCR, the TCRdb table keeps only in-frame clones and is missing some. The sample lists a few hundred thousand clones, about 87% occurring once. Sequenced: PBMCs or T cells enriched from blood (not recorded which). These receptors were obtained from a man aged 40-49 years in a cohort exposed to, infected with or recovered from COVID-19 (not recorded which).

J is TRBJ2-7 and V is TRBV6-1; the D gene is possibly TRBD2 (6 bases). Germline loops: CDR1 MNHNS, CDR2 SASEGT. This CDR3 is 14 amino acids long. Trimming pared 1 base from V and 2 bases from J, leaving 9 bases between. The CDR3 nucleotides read TGTGCCAGCAGTGAAGGTGGAGGGACCTACGAGCAGTACTTC. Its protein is CASSEGGGTYEQYF.

The CDR3 nucleotides are TGTGCCAGCAGCAGACCCCGACAGGGGGCACACTACGAGCAGTACTTC. Amino acids: CASSRPRQGAHYEQYF. J is TRBJ2-7 and V is TRBV21-1; TRBD1, the table's D call, lacks a check against the DNA. TRBV21-1 is listed as a pseudogene. CDR3 length equals 16 residues.

The CDR3: CASSQVGGETQYF. CDR3 coding DNA: TGTGCCAGCAGCCAAGTGGGGGGGGAGACCCAGTACTTC. This chain links TRBV3-1 (or the pseudogene TRBV3-2) with TRBJ2-5; 7 bases match TRBD2. Trimming removed 1 base from V and 5 bases from J; junction bases left unmatched: 1. The CDR3 is 13 residues long. Germline values: CDR1 LGHDT, CDR2 YNNKEL (reference sequence).

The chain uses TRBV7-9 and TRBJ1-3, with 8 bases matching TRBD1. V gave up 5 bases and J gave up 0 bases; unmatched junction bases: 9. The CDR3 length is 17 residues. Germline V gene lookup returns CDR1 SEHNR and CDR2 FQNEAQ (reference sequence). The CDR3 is CASSPGTGTYSGNTIYF. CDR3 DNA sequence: TGTGCCAGCAGCCCCGGGACAGGTACTTACTCTGGAAACACCATATATTTT.

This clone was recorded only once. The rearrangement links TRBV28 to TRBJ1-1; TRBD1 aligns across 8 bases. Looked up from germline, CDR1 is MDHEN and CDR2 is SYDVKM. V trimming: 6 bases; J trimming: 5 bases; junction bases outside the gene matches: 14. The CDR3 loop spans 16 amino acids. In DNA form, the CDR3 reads TGTGCCAGCAGCCAAATTAGCGGACAGGGTAAGACTGAAGCTTTCTTT. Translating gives CASSQISGQGKTEAFF. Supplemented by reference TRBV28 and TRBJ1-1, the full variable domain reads DVKVTQSSRYLVKRTGEKVFLECVQDMDHENMFWYRQDPGLGLRLIYFSYDVKMKEKGDIPEGYSVSREKKERFSLILESASTNQTSMYLCASSQISGQGKTEAFFGQGTRLTVV.

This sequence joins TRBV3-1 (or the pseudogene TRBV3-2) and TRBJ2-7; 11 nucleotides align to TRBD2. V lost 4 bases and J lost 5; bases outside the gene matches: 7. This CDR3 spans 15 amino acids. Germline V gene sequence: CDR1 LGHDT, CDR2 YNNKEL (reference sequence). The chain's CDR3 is CASSRSSGRLHEQYF. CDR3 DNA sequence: TGTGCCAGCAGCCGATCTAGCGGGAGGTTACACGAGCAGTACTTC.

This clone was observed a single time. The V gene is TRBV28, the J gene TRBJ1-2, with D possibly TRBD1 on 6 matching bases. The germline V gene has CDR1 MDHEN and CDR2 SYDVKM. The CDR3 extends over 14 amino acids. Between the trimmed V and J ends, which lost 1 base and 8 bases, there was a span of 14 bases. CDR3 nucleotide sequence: TGTGCCAGCAGTTTATCTCAGGGGTCGGGCGGCTACACCTTC. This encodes CASSLSQGSGGYTF.

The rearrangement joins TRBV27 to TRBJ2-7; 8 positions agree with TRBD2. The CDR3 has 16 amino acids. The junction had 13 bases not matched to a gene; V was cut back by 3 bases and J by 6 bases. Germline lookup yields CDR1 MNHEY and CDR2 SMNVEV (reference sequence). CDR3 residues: CASSLTQSGRKGEQYF. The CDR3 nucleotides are TGTGCCAGCAGTTTGACTCAAAGCGGGAGAAAGGGCGAGCAGTACTTC.

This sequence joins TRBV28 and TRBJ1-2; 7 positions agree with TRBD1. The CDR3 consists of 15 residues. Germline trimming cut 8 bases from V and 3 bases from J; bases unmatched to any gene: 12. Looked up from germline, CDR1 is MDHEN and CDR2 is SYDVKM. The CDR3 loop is CASRERGGRDYGYTF. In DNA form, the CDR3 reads TGTGCCAGCCGCGAGCGAGGGGGCAGAGACTATGGCTACACCTTC.

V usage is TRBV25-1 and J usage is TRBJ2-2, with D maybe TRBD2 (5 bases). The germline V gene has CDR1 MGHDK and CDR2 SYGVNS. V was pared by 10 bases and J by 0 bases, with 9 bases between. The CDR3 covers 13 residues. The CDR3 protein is CATGRANTGELFF. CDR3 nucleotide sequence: TGTGCCACTGGGAGAGCGAACACCGGGGAGCTGTTTTTT.